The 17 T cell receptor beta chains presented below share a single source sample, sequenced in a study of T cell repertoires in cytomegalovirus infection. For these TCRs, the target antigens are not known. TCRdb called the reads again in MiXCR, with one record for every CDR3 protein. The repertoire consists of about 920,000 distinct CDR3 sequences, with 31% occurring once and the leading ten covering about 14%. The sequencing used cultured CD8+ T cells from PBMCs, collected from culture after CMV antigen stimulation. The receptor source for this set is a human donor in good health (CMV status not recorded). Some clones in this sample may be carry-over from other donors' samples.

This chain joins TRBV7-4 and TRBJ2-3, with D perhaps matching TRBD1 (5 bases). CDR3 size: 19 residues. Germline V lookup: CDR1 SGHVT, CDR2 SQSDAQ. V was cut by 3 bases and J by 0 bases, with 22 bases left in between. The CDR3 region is CASSFRTRLGLSSTDTQYF. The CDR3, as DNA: TGTGCCAGCAGCTTTCGGACACGGCTAGGCTTATCGAGCACAGATACGCAGTATTTT.

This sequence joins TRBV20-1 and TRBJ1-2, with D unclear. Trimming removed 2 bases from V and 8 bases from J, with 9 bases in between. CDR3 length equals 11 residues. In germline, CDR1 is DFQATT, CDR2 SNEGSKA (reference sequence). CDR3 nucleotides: TGCAGTGCTAGACTCGTGGGGGGCTACACCTTC. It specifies CSARLVGGYTF.

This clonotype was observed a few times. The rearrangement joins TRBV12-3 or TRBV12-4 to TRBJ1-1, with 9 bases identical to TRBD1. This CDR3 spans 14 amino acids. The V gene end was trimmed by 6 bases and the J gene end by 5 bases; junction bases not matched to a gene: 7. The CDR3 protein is CASRYSTGGTEAFF. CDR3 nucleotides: TGTGCCAGCAGGTACTCGACAGGGGGGACTGAAGCTTTCTTT.

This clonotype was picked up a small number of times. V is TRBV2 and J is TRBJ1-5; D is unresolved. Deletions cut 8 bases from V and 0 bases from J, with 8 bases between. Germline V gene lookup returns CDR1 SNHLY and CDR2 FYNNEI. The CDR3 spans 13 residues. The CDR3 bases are TGTGCCAGCGGGTGGGATAGCAATCAGCCCCAGCATTTT. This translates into CASGWDSNQPQHF.

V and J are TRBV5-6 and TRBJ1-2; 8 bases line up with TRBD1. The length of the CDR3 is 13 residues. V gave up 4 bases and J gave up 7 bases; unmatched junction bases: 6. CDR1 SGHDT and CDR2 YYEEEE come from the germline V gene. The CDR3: CASSGTGTSGYTF. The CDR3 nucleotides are TGTGCCAGCAGCGGGACAGGTACGAGTGGCTACACCTTC.

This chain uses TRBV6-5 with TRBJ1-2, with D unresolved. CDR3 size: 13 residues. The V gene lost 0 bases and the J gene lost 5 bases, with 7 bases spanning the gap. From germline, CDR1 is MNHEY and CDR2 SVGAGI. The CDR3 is CASSYSKHYGYTF. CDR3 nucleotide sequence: TGTGCCAGCAGTTACTCGAAACATTATGGCTACACCTTC.

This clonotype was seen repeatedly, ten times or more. CDR3 DNA sequence: TGTGCCAGCACCCCGGGACAGAGCTCTGGGGCCAACGTCCTGACTTTC. Translated: CASTPGQSSGANVLTF. The V call is TRBV7-8, the J call TRBJ2-6, with TRBD1 identical over 7 bases. V lost 7 bases and J lost 0; bases outside the gene matches: 6. CDR1 is SGHVS, CDR2 FQNEAQ, per germline. The CDR3 has 16 amino acids. Variable domain in full (rest from reference TRBV7-8 and TRBJ2-6): GAGVSQSPRYKVAKRGQDVALRCDPISGHVSLFWYQQALGQGPEFLTYFQNEAQLDKSGLPSDRFFAERPEGSVSTLKIQRTQQEDSAVYLCASTPGQSSGANVLTFGAGSRLTVL.

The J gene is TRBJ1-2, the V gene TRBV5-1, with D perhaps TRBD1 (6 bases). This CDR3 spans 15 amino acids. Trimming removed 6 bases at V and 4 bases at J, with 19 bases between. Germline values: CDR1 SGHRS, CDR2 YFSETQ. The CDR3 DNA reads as TGCGCCAGCACCCCCTCGGGGGCAGGGACCTATGGCTACACCTTC. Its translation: CASTPSGAGTYGYTF.

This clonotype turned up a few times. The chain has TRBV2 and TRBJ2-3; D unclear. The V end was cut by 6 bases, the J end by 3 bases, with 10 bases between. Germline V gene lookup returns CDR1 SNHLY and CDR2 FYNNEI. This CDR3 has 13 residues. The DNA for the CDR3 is TGTGCCAGCAGGGGGTTTAAGACAGATACGCAGTATTTT. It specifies CASRGFKTDTQYF.

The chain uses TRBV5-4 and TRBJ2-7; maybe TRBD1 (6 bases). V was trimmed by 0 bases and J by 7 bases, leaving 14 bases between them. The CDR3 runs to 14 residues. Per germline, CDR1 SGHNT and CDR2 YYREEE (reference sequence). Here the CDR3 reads CASSLANRVGEQYF. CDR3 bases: TGTGCCAGCAGCTTGGCTAACAGGGTTGGAGAGCAGTACTTC. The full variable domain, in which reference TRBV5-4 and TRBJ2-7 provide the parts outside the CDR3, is ETGVTQSPTHLIKTRGQQVTLRCSSQSGHNTVSWYQQALGQGPQFIFQYYREEENGRGNFPPRFSGLQFPNYSSELNVNALELDDSALYLCASSLANRVGEQYFGPGTRLTVT.

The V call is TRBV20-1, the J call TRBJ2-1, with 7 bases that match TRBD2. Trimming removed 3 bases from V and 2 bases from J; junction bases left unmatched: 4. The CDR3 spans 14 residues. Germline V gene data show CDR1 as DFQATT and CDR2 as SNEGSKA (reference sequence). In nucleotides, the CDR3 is TGCAGTGCTAGTCTCCGGGGGGCCTACAATGAGCAGTTCTTC. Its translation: CSASLRGAYNEQFF.

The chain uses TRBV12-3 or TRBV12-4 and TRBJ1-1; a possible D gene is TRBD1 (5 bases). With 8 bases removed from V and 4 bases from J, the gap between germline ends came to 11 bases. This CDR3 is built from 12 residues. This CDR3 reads CASGGGFTEAFF. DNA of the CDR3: TGTGCCAGCGGGGGGGGGTTCACTGAAGCTTTCTTT.

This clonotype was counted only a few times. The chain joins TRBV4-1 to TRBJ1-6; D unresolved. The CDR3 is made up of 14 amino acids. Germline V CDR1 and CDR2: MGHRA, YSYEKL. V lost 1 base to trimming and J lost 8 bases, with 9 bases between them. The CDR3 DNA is TGCGCCAGCAGCCAAGTTCGGTTGGATTCACCCCTCCACTTT. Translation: CASSQVRLDSPLHF.

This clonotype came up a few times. The CDR3 nucleotides read TGTGCCAGCAGCTGGAGTCTATTAGCGGGGGCCACAGATACGCAGTATTTT. Translation gives CASSWSLLAGATDTQYF. The rearrangement joins TRBV7-9 to TRBJ2-3, with 9 bases fitting TRBD2. J gave up 2 bases and V 4 bases, and 10 bases lay outside the gene matches. In germline, CDR1 is SEHNR, CDR2 FQNEAQ (reference sequence). The CDR3 extends over 17 amino acids.

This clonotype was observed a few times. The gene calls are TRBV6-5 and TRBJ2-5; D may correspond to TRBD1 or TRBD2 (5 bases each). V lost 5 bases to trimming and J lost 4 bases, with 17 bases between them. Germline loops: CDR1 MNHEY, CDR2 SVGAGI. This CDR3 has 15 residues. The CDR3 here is CASSPPPGRLETQYF. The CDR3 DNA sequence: TGTGCCAGCAGTCCCCCGCCGGGGCGCCTAGAGACCCAGTACTTC.

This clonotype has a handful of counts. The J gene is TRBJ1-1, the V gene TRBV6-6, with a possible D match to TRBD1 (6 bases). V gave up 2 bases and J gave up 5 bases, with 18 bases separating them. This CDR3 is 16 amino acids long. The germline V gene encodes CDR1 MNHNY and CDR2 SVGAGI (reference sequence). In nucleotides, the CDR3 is TGTGCCAGCAGTTACCCCCGGGACACCGGCGGGACTGAAGCTTTCTTT. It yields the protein CASSYPRDTGGTEAFF.

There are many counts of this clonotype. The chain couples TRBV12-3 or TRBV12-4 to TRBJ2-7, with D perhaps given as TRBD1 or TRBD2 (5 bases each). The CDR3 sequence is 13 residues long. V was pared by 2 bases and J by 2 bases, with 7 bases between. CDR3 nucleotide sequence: TGTGCCAGCAGTTTAACGGGGCCCTACGAGCAGTACTTC. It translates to CASSLTGPYEQYF.